This TCR beta chain was sequenced in a study of tumor and adjacent non-tumor tissue in lung cancer (dated by TCRdb to the late 2010s). Describing the broader study: The cohort included more than nine adenocarcinoma, a couple of squamous cell carcinoma and 1 small cell lung cancer patients. Among the roughly 15 patients, ages ranged from about 30 to 80 years, 10 were men and 5 were women, and disease was TNM stage I to III. Sequencing generated a total of more than 95,000,000 productive TCRbeta reads, averaging approximately 3.8 million reads per sample. The study compared bulk TCRbeta repertoires between lung tumor tissue and matched distant non-tumor lung tissue from around 16 lung cancer patients. For each patient, one tumor sample and one normal lung sample were taken, giving under 35 paired specimens that underwent TCRbeta CDR3 sequencing.

The table lists this clonotype with a few counts. The antigen it recognizes is unknown. Per-nucleotide qualities are absent, and no much larger clonotype sits a single base away. CDR1 and CDR2 (SEHNR, FQNEAQ) derive from the germline V gene (reference sequence). Measured from the cysteine to the phenylalanine, the CDR3 is 13 residues long. The sequence is cut down to CDR3 DNA, 39 bases in frame from base 1. V loses 3 bases, J loses 8 bases, and the germline ends lie 11 bases apart. The library was generated by multiplex PCR. Sequenced on an Illumina HiSeq 2500. TCRbeta libraries were constructed through three rounds of nested PCR with primers (Table S4) according to protocols modified from ARM-PCR. Before sequencing, PCR products in the 200-500 bp range were cut out of the gel and cleaned up using the QIAquick gel extraction kit. Concerning the study's data processing: Reads were cleaned with Trimmomatic, merged with FLASH into complete CDR3 sequences, and assigned to V(D)J germline segments with MiTCR. Clonal diversity was calculated as the inverse Simpson's index using VDJtools. In-frame sequences lacking a premature stop codon were counted as productive reads. TCRdb's own reprocessing of the public reads used fastp at Q25 and MiXCR and kept productive beta chains. Each entry is one CDR3 protein sequence, shown with its most common DNA and genes. These V and J calls rely on TCRdb rather than the paper's analysis. The sample table contains 200,000 to 250,000 distinct CDR3 sequences; only one count was recorded for 71% of them. Approximately 25% of the sample comes from the top ten.

Results and caveats for the whole study, not just this receptor: Younger patients had significantly higher TCR diversity, and higher tumor TCR diversity was associated with shorter overall and disease-free survival. Neither the sequencing platform nor unique molecular identifiers are mentioned in the methods. Peripheral blood was not sequenced, so blood TCRbeta repertoires were not examined in the lung cancer patients of the study. A significantly larger cumulative share of the repertoire was made up by the top 100 clones in normal lung than in tumor tissue. Significantly higher TCR diversity (inverse Simpson) was observed in tumor tissue than in normal lung tissue (approximately 430 vs 150, P = 0.0075, Mann-Whitney U test). Only about 15 patients were in the cohort, and the authors stated that larger samples and more detailed clinical data are needed.

RNA was isolated from bulk, unsorted tissue, and RNA quality was assessed with a NanoDrop ND-1000 and an Agilent 2100. All donors had newly diagnosed lung cancer, had not received prior chemotherapy, and were admitted for thoracic surgery in China between August and November 2014. Patients with previous radiotherapy or chemotherapy, or with another concurrent cancer, were excluded from the study. Surgical tissue pieces of about 1-2.3 cm3 were preserved in RNAlater solution and were kept at -80 degrees C until use. The sample consisted of lung tumor tissue. The TCR comes from a man aged 55 to 69 with non-small cell lung cancer. The V and J genes are TRBV7-9 and TRBJ2-1; the D gene is not confidently resolved. Here is the DNA: TGTGCCAGCAGCTTGAGCAATATCGATGAGCAGTTCTTC. It translates as CASSLSNIDEQFF.